Only a few counts were recorded for the clone carrying this T cell receptor (beta chain). Its specificity is not known. The sample belongs to a study of T cells after yellow fever vaccination. The study, taken as a whole, reports: In post-booster samples, most primary-vaccination clones reappeared (roughly 96% CD4, about 91% CD8).

Via MiXCR, TCRdb re-called the 5' RACE reads, giving one row per CDR3 protein. The sample records hundreds of thousands of distinct CDR3 sequences, less than 4.5% being singletons. CDR1 and CDR2 (germline): MNHEY, SMNVEV (reference sequence). This CDR3 spans 14 amino acids. Trimming left V 5 bases short and J 4 bases short, with 15 bases between. The source material was PBMCs, sampled on the day of the yellow fever booster vaccination. The V gene is TRBV27, the J gene TRBJ2-7; D call uncertain. The source is a man aged 18 to 30 who received the YFV17D yellow fever vaccine. The CDR3 protein is CASSPRLGTYEQYF. CDR3 nucleotides: TGTGCCAGCAGTCCCCGATTGGGTACGTACGAGCAGTACTTC.